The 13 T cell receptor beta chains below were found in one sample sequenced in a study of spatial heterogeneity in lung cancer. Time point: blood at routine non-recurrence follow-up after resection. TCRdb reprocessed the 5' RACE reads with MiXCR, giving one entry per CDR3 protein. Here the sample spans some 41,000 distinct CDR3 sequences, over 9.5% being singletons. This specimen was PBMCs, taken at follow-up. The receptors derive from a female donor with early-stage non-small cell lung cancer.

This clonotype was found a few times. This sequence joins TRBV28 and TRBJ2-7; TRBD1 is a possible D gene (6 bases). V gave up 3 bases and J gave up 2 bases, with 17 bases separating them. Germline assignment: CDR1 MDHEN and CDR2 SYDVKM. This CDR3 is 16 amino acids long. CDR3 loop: CASSFTYRDTTYEQYF. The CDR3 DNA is TGTGCCAGCAGTTTCACCTACCGGGACACAACCTACGAGCAGTACTTC.

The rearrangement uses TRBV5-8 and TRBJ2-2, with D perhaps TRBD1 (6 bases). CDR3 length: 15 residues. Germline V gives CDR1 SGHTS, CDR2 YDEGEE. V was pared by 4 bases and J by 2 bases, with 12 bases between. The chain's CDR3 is CASSPRGLNTGELFF. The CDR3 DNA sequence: TGTGCCAGCAGCCCCAGGGGTTTAAACACCGGGGAGCTGTTTTTT. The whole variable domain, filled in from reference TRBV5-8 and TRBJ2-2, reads EAGVTQSPTHLIKTRGQQATLRCSPISGHTSVYWYQQALGLGLQFLLWYDEGEERNRGNFPPRFSGRQFPNYSSELNVNALELEDSALYLCASSPRGLNTGELFFGEGSRLTVL.

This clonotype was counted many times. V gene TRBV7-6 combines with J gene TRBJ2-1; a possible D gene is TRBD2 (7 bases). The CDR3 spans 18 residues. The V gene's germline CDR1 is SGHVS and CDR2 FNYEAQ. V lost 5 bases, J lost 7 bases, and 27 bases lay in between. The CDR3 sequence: CASSQQRDPPTGSNEQFF. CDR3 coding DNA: TGTGCCAGCAGCCAGCAGCGGGACCCTCCTACAGGGTCTAATGAGCAGTTCTTC.

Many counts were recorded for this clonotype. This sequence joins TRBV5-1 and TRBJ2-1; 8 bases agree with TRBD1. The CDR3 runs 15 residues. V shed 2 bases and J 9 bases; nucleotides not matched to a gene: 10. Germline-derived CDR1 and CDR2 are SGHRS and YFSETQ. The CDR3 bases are TGCGCCAGCAGCTTTTATGAGACAGGGGTTCGTGAGCAGTTCTTC. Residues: CASSFYETGVREQFF.

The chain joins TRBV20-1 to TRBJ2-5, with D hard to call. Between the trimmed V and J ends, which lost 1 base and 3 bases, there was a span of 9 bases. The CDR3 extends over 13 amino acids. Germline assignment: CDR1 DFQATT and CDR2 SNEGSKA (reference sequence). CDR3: CSARVLRKETQYF. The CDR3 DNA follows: TGCAGTGCTAGAGTGTTGCGGAAAGAGACCCAGTACTTC.

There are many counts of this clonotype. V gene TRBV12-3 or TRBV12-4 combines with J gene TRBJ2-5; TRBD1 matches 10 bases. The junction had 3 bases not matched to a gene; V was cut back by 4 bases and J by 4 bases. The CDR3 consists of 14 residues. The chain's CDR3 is CASSSGTGVETQYF. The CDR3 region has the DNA TGTGCCAGCAGTTCCGGGACAGGGGTAGAGACCCAGTACTTC.

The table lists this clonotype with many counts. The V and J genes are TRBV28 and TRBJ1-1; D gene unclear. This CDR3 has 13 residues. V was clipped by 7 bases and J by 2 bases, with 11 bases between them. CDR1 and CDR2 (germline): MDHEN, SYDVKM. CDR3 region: CASTPPTNTEAFF. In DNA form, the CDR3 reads TGTGCCAGCACCCCGCCTACAAACACTGAAGCTTTCTTT. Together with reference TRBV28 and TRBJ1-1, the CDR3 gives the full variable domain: DVKVTQSSRYLVKRTGEKVFLECVQDMDHENMFWYRQDPGLGLRLIYFSYDVKMKEKGDIPEGYSVSREKKERFSLILESASTNQTSMYLCASTPPTNTEAFFGQGTRLTVV.

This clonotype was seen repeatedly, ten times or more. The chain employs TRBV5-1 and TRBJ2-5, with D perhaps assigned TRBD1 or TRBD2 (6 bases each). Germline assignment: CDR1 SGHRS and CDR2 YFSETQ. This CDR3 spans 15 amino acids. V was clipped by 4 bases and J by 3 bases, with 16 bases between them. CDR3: CASSPEGELEETQYF. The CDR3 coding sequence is TGCGCCAGCAGCCCGGAGGGGGAGTTAGAAGAGACCCAGTACTTC.

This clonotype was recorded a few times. This chain's CDR3 is CASSFLGILHGYTF. The CDR3 bases are TGTGCCAGCAGCTTTTTGGGCATTCTTCATGGCTACACCTTC. The chain has TRBV11-2 and TRBJ1-2; no firm D call. V dropped 3 bases and J dropped 6 bases, with 14 bases sitting between them. CDR1 and CDR2 (germline): SGHAT, FQNNGV. The CDR3 extends over 14 amino acids.

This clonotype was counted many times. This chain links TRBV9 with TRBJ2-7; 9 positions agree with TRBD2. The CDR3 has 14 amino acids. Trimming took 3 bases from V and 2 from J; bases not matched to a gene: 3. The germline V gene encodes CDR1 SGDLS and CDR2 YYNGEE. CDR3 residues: CASSGTSVPYEQYF. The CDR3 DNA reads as TGTGCCAGCAGCGGGACTAGCGTCCCCTACGAGCAGTACTTC. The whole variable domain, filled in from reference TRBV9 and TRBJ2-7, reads DSGVTQTPKHLITATGQRVTLRCSPRSGDLSVYWYQQSLDQGLQFLIQYYNGEERAKGNILERFSAQQFPDLHSELNLSSLELGDSALYFCASSGTSVPYEQYFGPGTRLTVT.

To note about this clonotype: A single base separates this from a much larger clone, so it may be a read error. The CDR3 sequence: CSAGASDNQPQHF. The CDR3 DNA reads as TGCAGCGCGGGGGCGTCGGACAATCAGCCCCAGCATTTT. This chain uses TRBV20-1 with TRBJ1-5; possibly TRBD1 for D (6 bases). This CDR3 spans 13 amino acids. CDR1 is DFQATT, CDR2 SNEGSKA, per germline (reference sequence).

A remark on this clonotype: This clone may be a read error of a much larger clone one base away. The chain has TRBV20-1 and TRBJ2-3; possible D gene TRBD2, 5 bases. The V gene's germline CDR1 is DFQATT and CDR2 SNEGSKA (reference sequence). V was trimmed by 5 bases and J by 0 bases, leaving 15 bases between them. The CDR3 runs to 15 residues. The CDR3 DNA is TGCAGTGCTCCCCGGGCGGAGGTTAGCACAGATACGCAGTATTTT. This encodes CSAPRAEVSTDTQYF.

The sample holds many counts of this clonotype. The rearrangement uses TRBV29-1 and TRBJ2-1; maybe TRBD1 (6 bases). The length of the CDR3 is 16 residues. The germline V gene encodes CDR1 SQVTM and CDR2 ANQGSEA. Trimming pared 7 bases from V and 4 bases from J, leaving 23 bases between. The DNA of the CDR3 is TGCAGCGCTCAGGACAGCTCCTCTCTTTCGTACAATGAGCAGTTCTTC. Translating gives CSAQDSSSLSYNEQFF.